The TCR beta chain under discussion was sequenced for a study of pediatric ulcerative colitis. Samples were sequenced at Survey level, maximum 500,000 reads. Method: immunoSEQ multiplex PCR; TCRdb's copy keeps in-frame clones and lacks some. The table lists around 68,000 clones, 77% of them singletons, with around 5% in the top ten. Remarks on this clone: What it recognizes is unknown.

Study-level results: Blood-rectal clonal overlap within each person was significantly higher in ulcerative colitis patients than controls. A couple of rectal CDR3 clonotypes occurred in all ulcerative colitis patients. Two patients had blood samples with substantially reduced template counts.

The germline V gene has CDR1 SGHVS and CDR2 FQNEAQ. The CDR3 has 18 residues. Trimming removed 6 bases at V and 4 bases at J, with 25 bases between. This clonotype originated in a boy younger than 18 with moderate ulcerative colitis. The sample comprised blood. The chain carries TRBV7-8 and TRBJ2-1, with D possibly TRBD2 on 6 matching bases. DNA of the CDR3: TGTGCCAGCAGGGTGGGAGGCGGCGGAACGGGATGGTACAATGAGCAGTTCTTC. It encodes CASRVGGGGTGWYNEQFF.